This TCR beta chain was profiled in a study of CD8+ T cells in alopecia areata. The junction had 11 bases not matched to a gene; V was cut back by 6 bases and J by 5 bases. The CDR3 is 14 amino acids. Germline V gene lookup returns CDR1 SGDLS and CDR2 YYNGEE. General study points: Many of the expanded lesional clones endured in scalp and blood while on tofacitinib. Resident alphabeta T-cell populations of normal skin are likewise subject to sequencing in scalp samples.

As concerns this clone: Its target is unknown.

cDNA reverse transcribed from extracted RNA served as the sequencing template. Assay used: immunoSEQ multiplex PCR; TCRdb lists only in-frame clones, some missing. Among fewer than 110,000 clones listed, around 86% were seen once. The treatment: oral pan-JAK inhibitor, 5-10 mg twice daily. This material consisted of CD8+ T cells sorted from blood, taken between weeks 30 and 35, from a patient treated with tofacitinib. The clonotype was recovered from a human donor with alopecia areata. This chain links TRBV9 with TRBJ2-7; 7 bases fit TRBD2. The CDR3 spells CASNTGGSLDEQYF. Written as DNA, the CDR3 is TGTGCCAGCAACACGGGCGGGAGTCTGGACGAGCAGTACTTC.